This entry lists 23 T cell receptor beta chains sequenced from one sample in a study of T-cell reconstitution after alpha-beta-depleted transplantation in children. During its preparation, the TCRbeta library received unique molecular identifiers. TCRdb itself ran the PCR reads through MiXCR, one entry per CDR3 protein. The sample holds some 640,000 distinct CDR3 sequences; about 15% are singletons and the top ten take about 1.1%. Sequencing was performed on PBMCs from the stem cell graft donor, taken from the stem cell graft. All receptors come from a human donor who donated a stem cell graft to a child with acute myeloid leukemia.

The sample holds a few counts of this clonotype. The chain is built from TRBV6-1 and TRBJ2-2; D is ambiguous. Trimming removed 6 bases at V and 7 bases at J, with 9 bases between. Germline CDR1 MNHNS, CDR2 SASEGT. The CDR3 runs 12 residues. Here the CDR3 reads CASRELVGELFF. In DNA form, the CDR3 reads TGTGCCAGCAGGGAACTGGTCGGGGAGCTGTTTTTT.

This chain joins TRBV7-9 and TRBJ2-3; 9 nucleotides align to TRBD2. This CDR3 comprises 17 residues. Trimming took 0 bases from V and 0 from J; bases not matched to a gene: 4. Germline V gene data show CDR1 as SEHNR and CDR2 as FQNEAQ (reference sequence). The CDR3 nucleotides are TGTGCCAGCAGCTTAGCGAGGAGCGGGGGGAGCACAGATACGCAGTATTTT. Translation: CASSLARSGGSTDTQYF.

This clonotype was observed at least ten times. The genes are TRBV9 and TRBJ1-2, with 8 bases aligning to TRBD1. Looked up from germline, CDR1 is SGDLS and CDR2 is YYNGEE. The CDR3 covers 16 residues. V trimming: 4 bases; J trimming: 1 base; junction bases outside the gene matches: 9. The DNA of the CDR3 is TGTGCCAGCAGCCAACCCCGCGACAGGGGTAACTATGGCTACACCTTC. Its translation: CASSQPRDRGNYGYTF.

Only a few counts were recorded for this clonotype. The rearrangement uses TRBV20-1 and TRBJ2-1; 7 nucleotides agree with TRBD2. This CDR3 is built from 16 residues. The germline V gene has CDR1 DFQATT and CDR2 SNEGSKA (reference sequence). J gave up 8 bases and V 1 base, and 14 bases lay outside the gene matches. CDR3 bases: TGCAGTGCTAGAGGGGACCGAACTGGGGGGGGGGATGAGCAGTTCTTC. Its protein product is CSARGDRTGGGDEQFF.

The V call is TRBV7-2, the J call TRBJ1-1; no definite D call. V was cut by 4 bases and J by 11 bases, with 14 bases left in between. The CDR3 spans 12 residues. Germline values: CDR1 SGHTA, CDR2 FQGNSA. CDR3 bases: TGTGCCAGCAGCTCTTTGACCTTCGGGGCTTTCTTT. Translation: CASSSLTFGAFF. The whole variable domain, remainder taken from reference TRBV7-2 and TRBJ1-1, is GAGVSQSPSNKVTEKGKDVELRCDPISGHTALYWYRQSLGQGLEFLIYFQGNSAPDKSGLPSDRFSAERTGGSVSTLTIQRTQQEDSAVYLCASSSLTFGAFFGQGTRLTVV.

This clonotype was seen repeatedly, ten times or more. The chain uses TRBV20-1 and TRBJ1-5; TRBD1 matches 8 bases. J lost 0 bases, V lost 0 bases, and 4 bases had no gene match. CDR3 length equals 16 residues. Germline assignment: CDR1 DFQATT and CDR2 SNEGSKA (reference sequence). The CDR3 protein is CSARDIGQGSNQPQHF. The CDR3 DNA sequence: TGCAGTGCTAGAGATATTGGACAGGGTAGCAATCAGCCCCAGCATTTT.

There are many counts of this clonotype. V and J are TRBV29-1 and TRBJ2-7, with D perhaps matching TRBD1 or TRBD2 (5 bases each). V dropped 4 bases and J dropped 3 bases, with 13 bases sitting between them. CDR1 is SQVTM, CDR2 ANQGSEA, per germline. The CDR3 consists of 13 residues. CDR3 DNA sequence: TGCAGCGTTGTAGAGGCAGGGAGCTACGAGCAGTACGTC. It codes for CSVVEAGSYEQYV.

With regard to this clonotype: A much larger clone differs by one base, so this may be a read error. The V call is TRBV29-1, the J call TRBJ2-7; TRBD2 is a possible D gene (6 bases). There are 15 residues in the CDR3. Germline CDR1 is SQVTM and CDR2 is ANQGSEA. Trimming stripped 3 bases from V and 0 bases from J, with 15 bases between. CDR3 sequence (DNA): TGCAGCGTTGACGGCGCTAGCGAGATCTCCTACGAGCAGTACTTC. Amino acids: CSVDGASEISYEQYF.

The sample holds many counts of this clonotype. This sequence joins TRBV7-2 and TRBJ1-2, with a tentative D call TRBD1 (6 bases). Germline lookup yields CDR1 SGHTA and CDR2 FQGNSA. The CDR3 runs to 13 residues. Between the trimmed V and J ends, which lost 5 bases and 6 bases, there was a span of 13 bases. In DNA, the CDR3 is TGTGCCAGCAGCAACAGGGTAGAACATGGCTACACCTTC. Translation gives CASSNRVEHGYTF.

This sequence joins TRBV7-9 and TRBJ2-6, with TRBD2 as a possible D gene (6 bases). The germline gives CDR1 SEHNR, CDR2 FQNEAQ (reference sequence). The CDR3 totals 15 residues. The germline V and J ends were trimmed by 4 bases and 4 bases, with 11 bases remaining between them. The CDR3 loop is CASSWGTSGANVLTF. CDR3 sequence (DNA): TGTGCCAGCAGCTGGGGGACTTCAGGGGCCAACGTCCTGACTTTC.

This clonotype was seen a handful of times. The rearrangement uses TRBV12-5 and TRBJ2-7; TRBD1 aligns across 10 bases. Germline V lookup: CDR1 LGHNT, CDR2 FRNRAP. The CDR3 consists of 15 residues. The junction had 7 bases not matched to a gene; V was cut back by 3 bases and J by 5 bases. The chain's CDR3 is CASGLRTGGRHEQYF. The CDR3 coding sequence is TGTGCTAGTGGTTTACGGACAGGGGGGCGCCACGAGCAGTACTTC.

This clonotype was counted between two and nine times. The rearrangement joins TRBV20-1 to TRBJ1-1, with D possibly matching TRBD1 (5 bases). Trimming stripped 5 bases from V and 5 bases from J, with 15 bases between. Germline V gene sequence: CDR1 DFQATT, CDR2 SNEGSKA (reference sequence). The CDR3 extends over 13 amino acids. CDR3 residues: CSAGGLAGTEAFF. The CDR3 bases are TGCAGTGCTGGGGGTCTGGCTGGGACTGAAGCTTTCTTT.

As DNA, the CDR3 is TGCGCCAGCAGCTTAGGAGGGGGCGCGGGGGGCTACACCTTC. It translates to CASSLGGGAGGYTF. The chain couples TRBV5-1 to TRBJ1-2; 7 bases map to TRBD1. The length of the CDR3 is 14 residues. The germline gives CDR1 SGHRS, CDR2 YFSETQ. The V and J ends lost 2 bases and 8 bases, in that order; junction bases with no gene match: 9.

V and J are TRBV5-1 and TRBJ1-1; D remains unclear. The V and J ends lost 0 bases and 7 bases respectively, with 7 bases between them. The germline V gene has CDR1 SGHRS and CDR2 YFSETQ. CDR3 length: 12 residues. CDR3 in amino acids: CASSLAEGEAFF. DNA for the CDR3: TGCGCCAGCAGCTTGGCCGAGGGTGAAGCTTTCTTT.

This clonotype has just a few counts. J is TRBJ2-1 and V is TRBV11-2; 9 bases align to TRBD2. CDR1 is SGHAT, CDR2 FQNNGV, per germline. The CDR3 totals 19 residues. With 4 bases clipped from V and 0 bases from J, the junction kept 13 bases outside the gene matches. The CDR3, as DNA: TGTGCCAGCAGCTCCGCGTGGATAGCGGGGGCAAGCTCCTACAATGAGCAGTTCTTC. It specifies CASSSAWIAGASSYNEQFF.

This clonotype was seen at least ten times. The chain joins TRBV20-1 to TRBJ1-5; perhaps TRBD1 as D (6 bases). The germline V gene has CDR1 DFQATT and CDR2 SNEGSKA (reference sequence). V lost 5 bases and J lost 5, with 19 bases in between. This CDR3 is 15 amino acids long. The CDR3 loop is CSAPIATGRDQPQHF. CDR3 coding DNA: TGCAGTGCTCCCATTGCCACAGGGAGAGATCAGCCCCAGCATTTT.

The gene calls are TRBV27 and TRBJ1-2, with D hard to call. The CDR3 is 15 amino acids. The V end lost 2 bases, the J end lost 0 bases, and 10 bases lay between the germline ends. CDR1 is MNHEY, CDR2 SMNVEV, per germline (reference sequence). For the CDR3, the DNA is TGTGCCAGCAGTTTACGCTGGGGAACTAACTATGGCTACACCTTC. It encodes CASSLRWGTNYGYTF.

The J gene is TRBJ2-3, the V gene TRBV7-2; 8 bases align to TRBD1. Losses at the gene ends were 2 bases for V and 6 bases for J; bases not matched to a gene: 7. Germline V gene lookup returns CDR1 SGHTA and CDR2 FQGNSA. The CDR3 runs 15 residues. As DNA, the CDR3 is TGTGCCAGCAGCTTATGGGGACAGGCCCAGGATACGCAGTATTTT. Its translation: CASSLWGQAQDTQYF. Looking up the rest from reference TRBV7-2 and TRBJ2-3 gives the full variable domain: GAGVSQSPSNKVTEKGKDVELRCDPISGHTALYWYRQSLGQGLEFLIYFQGNSAPDKSGLPSDRFSAERTGGSVSTLTIQRTQQEDSAVYLCASSLWGQAQDTQYFGPGTRLTVL.

CDR3 protein: CASGRVGAHYNEQFF. The DNA for the CDR3 is TGTGCCTCGGGGCGCGTGGGGGCCCACTACAATGAGCAGTTCTTC. The chain employs TRBV30 and TRBJ2-1; D perhaps matches TRBD1 (6 bases). This CDR3 is built from 15 residues. The germline gives CDR1 GTSNPN, CDR2 SVGIG (reference sequence). V gave up 7 bases and J gave up 3 bases, with 19 bases separating them.

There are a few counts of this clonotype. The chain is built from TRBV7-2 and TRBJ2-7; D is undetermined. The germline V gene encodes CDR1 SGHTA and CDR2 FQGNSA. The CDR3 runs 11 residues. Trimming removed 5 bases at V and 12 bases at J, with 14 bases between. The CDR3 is CASSLTYTPYV. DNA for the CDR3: TGTGCCAGCAGCCTAACTTATACCCCGTACGTC.

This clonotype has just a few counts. CDR3 region: CASSLEGVLFTDTQYF. The CDR3 nucleotides read TGCGCCAGCAGCTTGGAGGGGGTTCTCTTCACAGATACGCAGTATTTT. The chain uses TRBV5-1 and TRBJ2-3; D is possibly TRBD1 (6 bases). V lost 0 bases, J lost 2 bases, and 13 bases lay in between. Looked up from germline, CDR1 is SGHRS and CDR2 is YFSETQ. This CDR3 contains 16 residues.

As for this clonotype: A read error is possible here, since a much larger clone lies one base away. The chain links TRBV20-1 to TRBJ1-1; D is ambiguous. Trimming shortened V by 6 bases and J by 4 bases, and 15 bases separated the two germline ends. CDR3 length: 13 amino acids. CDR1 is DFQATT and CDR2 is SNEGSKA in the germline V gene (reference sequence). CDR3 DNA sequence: TGCAGTGCCCCCCGGGGTGCGGGCACTGAAGCTTTCTTT. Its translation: CSAPRGAGTEAFF.

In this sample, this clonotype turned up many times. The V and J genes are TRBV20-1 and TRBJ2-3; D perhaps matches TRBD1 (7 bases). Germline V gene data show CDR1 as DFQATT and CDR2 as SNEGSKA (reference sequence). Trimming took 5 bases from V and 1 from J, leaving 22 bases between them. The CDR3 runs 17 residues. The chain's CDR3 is CSAGTQGGPLRTDTQYF. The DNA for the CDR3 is TGCAGTGCTGGGACGCAGGGGGGCCCTTTACGCACAGATACGCAGTATTTT.